One sample yielded the 13 T cell receptor beta chains listed below, sequenced in a study of post-analysis software for immune sequencing data. Study results and caveats: Among several TRBV segments more frequent in patients than controls were TRBV5-6, TRBV5-1 and TRBV20-1.

Unique molecular identifiers had been added to the TCR beta cDNA libraries. TCRdb recomputed calls from the PCR reads with MiXCR, one row per CDR3 protein. The table has hundreds of thousands of distinct CDR3 sequences, approximately 60% seen once; the top ten hold 10% to 12%. These receptors have no identified antigens. The sequenced material came from blood. All receptors derive from a girl aged 2 to 9 with multiple sclerosis.

This clonotype was detected a few times. The rearrangement joins TRBV2 to TRBJ2-1; 12 bases line up with TRBD2. This CDR3 has 15 amino acids. Germline V gene sequence: CDR1 SNHLY, CDR2 FYNNEI. Trimming at V came to 6 bases and at J to 7 bases, leaving 7 bases not matched to a gene. Here the CDR3 DNA reads TGTGCCAGCAGCTCGACTAGCGGGAGAGGGAATGAGCAGTTCTTC. The encoded protein is CASSSTSGRGNEQFF.

The rearrangement links TRBV29-1 to TRBJ1-2, with TRBD1 as a possible D gene (6 bases). Germline CDR1 and CDR2: SQVTM and ANQGSEA. This CDR3 contains 15 residues. V dropped 4 bases and J dropped 2 bases, with 17 bases sitting between them. The DNA for the CDR3 is TGCAGCGTTGCGCCGCATTTCAGGGGAAACTATGGCTACACCTTC. It is translated as CSVAPHFRGNYGYTF.

The rearrangement links TRBV3-1 to TRBJ2-1, with 7 positions matching TRBD2. CDR3 length: 16 residues. Germline V lookup: CDR1 LGHDT, CDR2 YNNKEL (reference sequence). With 3 bases clipped from V and 6 bases from J, the junction kept 11 bases outside the gene matches. Written as DNA, the CDR3 is TGTGCCAGCAGCCAGTTCGGAGCGGGGCCTGGCAATGAGCAGTTCTTC. Its translation: CASSQFGAGPGNEQFF.

Details on this clonotype: Mismatch with germline at one junction end may stem from a read error. CDR3 region: CASSLRTDLNTGAFF. In nucleotides, the CDR3 is TGTGCCAGCAGCTTACGGACAGACCTGAACACTGGAGCTTTCTTT. The chain carries TRBV7-2 and TRBJ1-1, with D possibly matching TRBD1 (6 bases). Germline CDR1 is SGHTA and CDR2 is FQGNSA. The CDR3 has 15 amino acids. The full variable domain, rest sourced from reference TRBV7-2 and TRBJ1-1, is GAGVSQSPSNKVTEKGKDVELRCDPISGHTALYWYRQSLGQGLEFLIYFQGNSAPDKSGLPSDRFSAERTGGSVSTLTIQRTQQEDSAVYLCASSLRTDLNTGAFFGQGTRLTVV.

The V and J genes are TRBV20-1 and TRBJ2-1, with 9 bases identical to TRBD2. The germline gives CDR1 DFQATT, CDR2 SNEGSKA (reference sequence). V was clipped by 4 bases and J by 8 bases; unmatched bases: 12. The CDR3 is 15 amino acids. The CDR3, as DNA: TGCAGTGCTACTCTGGCTAGCGGGATTCACGATGAGCAGTTCTTC. Translation: CSATLASGIHDEQFF.

V and J are TRBV3-1 and TRBJ2-1, with D possibly being TRBD1 or TRBD2 (6 bases each). The CDR3 totals 15 residues. Looked up from germline, CDR1 is LGHDT and CDR2 is YNNKEL (reference sequence). The V and J ends lost 2 bases and 6 bases respectively, with 14 bases between them. The DNA for the CDR3 is TGTGCCAGCAGCCAACGACCGGGGGCAGGCAATGAGCAGTTCTTC. Protein sequence: CASSQRPGAGNEQFF.

The chain has TRBV30 and TRBJ2-4; TRBD2 is a possible D gene (5 bases). The DNA end is more similar to TRBJ2-5, so the J call may be wrong. Germline V CDR1 and CDR2: GTSNPN, SVGIG (reference sequence). CDR3 length: 16 amino acids. CDR3 sequence reads: CAWSVRRKSLQETQYF. The CDR3, as DNA: TGTGCCTGGAGTGTACGGAGGAAGTCCCTACAAGAGACCCAGTACTTC.

The rearrangement links TRBV20-1 to TRBJ2-4; 8 bases map to TRBD2. The better agreement between TRBJ2-7 and the DNA end casts doubt on the J call. CDR3 length equals 15 residues. The germline V gene has CDR1 DFQATT and CDR2 SNEGSKA (reference sequence). For the CDR3, the DNA is TGCAGTGCTAGAGATGGCGGTAGCGGGAACTACGAGCAGTACTTC. It is translated as CSARDGGSGNYEQYF.

The chain is built from TRBV7-9 and TRBJ1-1, with a tentative D call TRBD1 (6 bases). V lost 5 bases and J lost 1, with 11 bases in between. CDR3 size: 14 residues. CDR1 SEHNR and CDR2 FQNEAQ come from the germline V gene (reference sequence). CDR3 residues: CASSLQGQNTEAFF. In DNA, the CDR3 is TGTGCCAGCAGCCTACAGGGCCAGAACACTGAAGCTTTCTTT.

This clonotype was recorded a few times. The V gene is TRBV3-1, the J gene TRBJ2-3; 9 bases are a match to TRBD1. The V gene end was trimmed by 4 bases and the J gene end by 9 bases; junction bases not matched to a gene: 8. CDR1 and CDR2 from the germline V gene are LGHDT and YNNKEL (reference sequence). There are 14 residues in the CDR3. As DNA, the CDR3 is TGTGCCAGCAGCCCCGATACGACAGGGGGGACGCAGTATTTT. It is translated as CASSPDTTGGTQYF.

This chain connects TRBV20-1 to TRBJ2-3; either TRBD1 or TRBD2 may fit D (5 bases each). Trimming stripped 6 bases from V and 5 bases from J, with 15 bases between. CDR3 size: 13 residues. Per the germline V gene, CDR1 is DFQATT and CDR2 is SNEGSKA (reference sequence). Here the CDR3 DNA reads TGCAGTGCAGAGCCGGGACCTCAAGATACGCAGTATTTT. This sequence encodes CSAEPGPQDTQYF.

The chain carries TRBV12-3 or TRBV12-4 and TRBJ2-7, with 7 bases matching TRBD1. Trimming took 6 bases from V and 5 from J; bases not matched to a gene: 13. The CDR3 consists of 15 residues. The CDR3 reads CASSPTGLGRDEQYF. The CDR3 DNA follows: TGTGCCAGCAGCCCGACAGGGCTGGGTCGAGACGAGCAGTACTTC.

The V gene is TRBV5-1, the J gene TRBJ2-1; tentatively, D is TRBD2 (5 bases). V shed 1 base and J shed 10 bases, with 12 bases lying between them. There are 13 residues in the CDR3. The germline CDR1 and CDR2 sequences are SGHRS and YFSETQ. Written as DNA, the CDR3 is TGCGCCAGCAGCTTGCGGCAACCGGGGGAGCAGTTCTTC. Encoded protein: CASSLRQPGEQFF.